Below, one TCR beta chain is given with its context. Its target is unknown. Data came from immunoSEQ multiplex PCR; TCRdb stores just in-frame clones and leaves some out. This table holds about 48,000 clones, 70% to 85% found once. The data were obtained in a study of T cells in localized non-small cell lung cancer. Overall study results and limits: Sequencing was limited to one tumor region, leaving the possibility of heterogeneity open.

The CDR3 extends over 13 amino acids. Germline CDR1 and CDR2: KGHSH and LQKENI. Trimming took off 6 bases at V and 8 bases at J, with 14 bases between the two ends. The V and J genes are TRBV18 and TRBJ2-1; D gene unclear. This sequence was found in a man aged 40-75 years with stage I squamous cell lung carcinoma. The material sequenced was peripheral blood, taken before any cancer treatment. This chain's CDR3 is CASSATRRDEQFF. For the CDR3, the DNA is TGTGCCAGCTCCGCTACCAGACGGGATGAGCAGTTCTTC.